This TCR beta chain was sequenced during a study of cytomegalovirus exposure and HLA in healthy donors. Remarks on this clone: No antigen is known for it.

Primers included in the PCR were 60 Vbeta and 13 Jbeta primers. Clones were sequenced by immunoSEQ multiplex PCR, and TCRdb holds only the in-frame ones, with some missing. The sample holds over 130,000 clones, roughly four fifths seen once. Healthy bone marrow donors made up the cohort. Notes on the study in general: Data from an earlier analysis indicated that most TCR beta V segments were productive either about 90% or about 30% of the time.

V dropped 8 bases and J dropped 6; count of bases not matched to a gene: 4. Germline V gene lookup returns CDR1 MNHEY and CDR2 SMNVEV (reference sequence). The CDR3 covers 13 residues. This sequence joins TRBV27 and TRBJ2-1; 10 positions agree with TRBD1. This clonotype was obtained from a man aged 30-40 years in good health and CMV-seropositive. Sequencing was carried out using PBMCs. In DNA form, the CDR3 reads TGTGCCAGCCGACAGGGGGCGGGCAATGAGCAGTTCTTC. Protein sequence: CASRQGAGNEQFF.